A selection of T cell receptor beta chains follows, all from one sample in a study of blood T cell repertoires in COVID-19. Generated by immunoSEQ multiplex PCR, the TCRdb table keeps only in-frame clones and is missing some. The sample contains 100,000 to 150,000 clones, around three quarters of which appear only once. The sequenced sample consisted of peripheral blood. The receptor source for this set is a woman aged 70-85 years with acute or convalescent COVID-19. The CDR3 runs from the conserved cysteine through the conserved F or W. A D gene is named only where the DNA matches it firmly. Clone size is given for some rows only: seen once, a few or many times, or a class if the clone is expanded.

j_gene	abundance	v_gene	d_gene	CDR3aa	CDR3nt
TRBJ2-1	few	TRBV29-1	-	CSVAYRDYNEQFF	TGCAGCGTTGCCTACCGCGACTACAATGAGCAGTTCTTC
TRBJ2-1	-	TRBV19	TRBD2	CASSIVASGDNEQFF	TGTGCCAGTAGTATAGTGGCTAGCGGGGACAATGAGCAGTTCTTC
TRBJ1-5	-	TRBV18	TRBD1	CASSRDRSFDQPQHF	TGTGCCAGCTCTCGGGACAGGAGTTTCGATCAGCCCCAGCATTTT
TRBJ2-2	-	TRBV11-3	-	CASSSEASNTGELFF	TGTGCCAGCAGCTCTGAGGCGTCGAACACCGGGGAGCTGTTTTTT
TRBJ2-7	-	TRBV4-2	-	CASSQGLKGAYEQYF	TGTGCCAGCAGCCAAGGGTTAAAGGGAGCCTACGAGCAGTACTTC
TRBJ1-5	-	TRBV19	-	CASPYDQPQHF	TGTGCCAGTCCGTATGATCAGCCCCAGCATTTT
TRBJ1-1	-	TRBV10-3	TRBD1	CAISPAVDRVGTAFF	TGTGCCATCAGTCCAGCCGTAGACAGGGTGGGTACCGCTTTCTTT
TRBJ2-1	-	TRBV13	-	CASSPRGGRTFEQFF	TGTGCCAGCAGCCCTAGGGGGGGGCGCACATTTGAGCAGTTCTTC
TRBJ2-7	few	TRBV2	-	CASSETTSREQYF	TGTGCCAGCAGTGAAACGACATCCCGGGAGCAGTACTTC
TRBJ2-2	-	TRBV5-1	-	CASSGRGLDGELFF	TGCGCCAGCAGCGGTCGGGGGTTGGACGGGGAGCTGTTTTTT
TRBJ2-7	-	TRBV3-1/TRBV3-2	TRBD1	CASSQTPWGQVSYEQYF	TGTGCCAGCAGCCAAACCCCCTGGGGACAGGTCTCCTACGAGCAGTACTTC
TRBJ1-2	once	TRBV5-8	-	CASSLYRNYGYTF	TGTGCCAGCAGCTTATACAGAAACTATGGCTACACCTTC
TRBJ1-2	-	TRBV6-1	TRBD1	CASSEVPGTGFGYTF	TGTGCCAGCAGTGAAGTCCCCGGGACAGGCTTCGGCTACACCTTC
TRBJ2-3	-	TRBV3-1/TRBV3-2	-	CASSQAVERTQYF	TGTGCCAGCAGCCAAGCAGTCGAGCGGACGCAGTATTTT
TRBJ1-1	-	TRBV15	-	CATSERPYRYDTEAFF	TGTGCCACCAGCGAGCGCCCATACAGGTATGACACTGAAGCTTTCTTT
TRBJ2-7	-	TRBV10-3	TRBD1	CANGQASYEQYF	TGTGCCAACGGACAGGCCTCCTACGAGCAGTACTTC
TRBJ1-1	-	TRBV7-3	TRBD1	CASSLKGDRRTEAFF	TGTGCCAGCAGCTTAAAAGGGGACAGAAGAACTGAAGCTTTCTTT
TRBJ2-2	-	TRBV4-2	-	CASSQVMAGPTGELFF	TGTGCCAGCAGCCAAGTAATGGCAGGGCCGACCGGGGAGCTGTTTTTT
TRBJ2-3	-	TRBV29-1	TRBD2	CSVEVQRGGIRSDTQYF	TGCAGCGTTGAGGTCCAGCGGGGGGGCATAAGGTCAGATACGCAGTATTTT
TRBJ2-3	-	TRBV6-4	TRBD1	CASSPRGPDTQYF	TGTGCCAGCAGCCCTAGGGGGCCCGATACGCAGTATTTT
TRBJ1-1	-	TRBV29-1	TRBD1	CSAQGPLNTEAFF	TGCAGCGCACAGGGGCCGCTAAACACTGAAGCTTTCTTT
TRBJ2-5	-	TRBV9	TRBD2	CASSSLWEGFQYF	TGTGCCAGCAGCTCCTTGTGGGAGGGCTTCCAGTACTTC
TRBJ1-5	once	TRBV27	-	CASSFVQDQPQHF	TGTGCCAGCAGTTTTGTTCAGGATCAGCCCCAGCATTTT
TRBJ2-7	-	TRBV5-1	-	CASSPGGPYEQYF	TGCGCCAGCAGCCCCGGGGGACCCTACGAGCAGTACTTC
TRBJ2-7	-	TRBV6-6	-	CACRDKSYEQYF	TGTGCCTGCCGCGACAAATCCTACGAGCAGTACTTC
TRBJ2-1	-	TRBV5-1	TRBD2	CASSLGLAPYNEQFF	TGCGCCAGCAGCTTGGGACTAGCCCCTTACAATGAGCAGTTCTTC
TRBJ2-5	-	TRBV3-1/TRBV3-2	-	CASSLVDSPVQETQYF	TGTGCCAGCAGCCTCGTGGACAGCCCGGTGCAAGAGACCCAGTACTTC
TRBJ2-7	-	TRBV11-2	-	CASSLMGSGGEQYF	TGTGCCAGCAGCTTAATGGGTTCCGGAGGTGAGCAGTACTTC
TRBJ2-5	-	TRBV6-5	-	CASSPQGGQETQYF	TGTGCCAGCAGCCCACAGGGTGGCCAAGAGACCCAGTACTTC
TRBJ1-2	-	TRBV6-8	-	CATNDRGPRGYTF	TGTGCCACCAACGACCGGGGTCCCCGAGGCTACACCTTC
TRBJ2-5	-	TRBV4-3	-	CASSQDLSGWETQYF	TGCGCCAGCAGCCAAGATCTTTCAGGGTGGGAGACCCAGTACTTC
TRBJ2-3	few	TRBV2	-	CASSSQGTPNDTQYF	TGTGCCAGCAGTTCGCAGGGGACCCCTAACGATACGCAGTATTTT
TRBJ1-3	-	TRBV5-1	-	CASSEQGSAGNTIYF	TGCGCCAGCAGCGAACAGGGATCTGCCGGAAACACCATATATTTT
TRBJ1-4	-	TRBV15	TRBD1	CATSMRVGQGSEKLFF	TGTGCCACCAGCATGCGTGTGGGACAGGGGAGCGAAAAACTGTTTTTT
TRBJ1-2	-	TRBV5-1	-	CASSLETDYGYTF	TGCGCCAGCAGCTTGGAGACAGACTATGGCTACACCTTC
TRBJ1-5	many	TRBV30	-	CAWARDNNQPQHF	TGTGCCTGGGCCCGGGACAACAATCAGCCCCAGCATTTT
TRBJ2-1	many	TRBV6-5	TRBD2	CASKEGLGSEQFF	TGTGCCTCAAAGGAGGGACTAGGAAGTGAGCAGTTCTTC